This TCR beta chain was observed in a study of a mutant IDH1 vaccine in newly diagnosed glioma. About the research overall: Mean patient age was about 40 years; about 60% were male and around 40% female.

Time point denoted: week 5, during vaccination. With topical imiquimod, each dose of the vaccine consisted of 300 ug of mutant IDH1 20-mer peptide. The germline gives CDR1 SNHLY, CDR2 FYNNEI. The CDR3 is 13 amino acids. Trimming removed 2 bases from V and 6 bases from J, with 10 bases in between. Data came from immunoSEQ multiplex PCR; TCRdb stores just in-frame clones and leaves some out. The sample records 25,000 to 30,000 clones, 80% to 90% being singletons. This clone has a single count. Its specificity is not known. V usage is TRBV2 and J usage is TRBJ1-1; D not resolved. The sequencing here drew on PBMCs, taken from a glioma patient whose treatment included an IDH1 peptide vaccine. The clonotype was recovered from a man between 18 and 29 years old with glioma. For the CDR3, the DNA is TGTGCCAGCAGTGAAACGAACGGGGCTGAAGCTTTCTTT. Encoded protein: CASSETNGAEAFF.